This TCR beta chain appears in the sequencing data of a study of beta chain features in type 1 diabetes. Findings and caveats of the study: Small HLA sub-analyses could not settle whether HLA shapes TCRB rearrangement. Patients with Type 1 diabetes showed moderately but significantly shorter TCRB CDR3s in all four CD4+ subsets.

A note on this clone: Its antigen is currently unknown.

CD4+ naive, central memory, regulatory and stem cell-like memory subsets were isolated by sorting on CD45RO/CCR7/CD25/CD127/CD95/CD27. Sorted cells reached over 95% purity in every population. V gave up 6 bases and J gave up 8 bases; unmatched junction bases: 6. From germline, CDR1 is MNHEY and CDR2 SVGAGI. This CDR3 is 15 amino acids long. Investigators reverse transcribed all isolated RNA, so they sequenced expressed TCRB transcripts. Data came from immunoSEQ multiplex PCR; TCRdb stores just in-frame clones and leaves some out. This table holds 150,000 to 200,000 clones, roughly 60% found once. Sample: naive CD4+ T cells from blood. The chain employs TRBV6-5 and TRBJ2-1, with 14 bases lining up with TRBD2. This receptor was taken from a man under 40 with type 1 diabetes. Here the CDR3 reads CASSLGLAGVDEQFF. The CDR3 DNA reads TGTGCCAGCAGCCTGGGACTAGCGGGGGTGGATGAGCAGTTCTTC.